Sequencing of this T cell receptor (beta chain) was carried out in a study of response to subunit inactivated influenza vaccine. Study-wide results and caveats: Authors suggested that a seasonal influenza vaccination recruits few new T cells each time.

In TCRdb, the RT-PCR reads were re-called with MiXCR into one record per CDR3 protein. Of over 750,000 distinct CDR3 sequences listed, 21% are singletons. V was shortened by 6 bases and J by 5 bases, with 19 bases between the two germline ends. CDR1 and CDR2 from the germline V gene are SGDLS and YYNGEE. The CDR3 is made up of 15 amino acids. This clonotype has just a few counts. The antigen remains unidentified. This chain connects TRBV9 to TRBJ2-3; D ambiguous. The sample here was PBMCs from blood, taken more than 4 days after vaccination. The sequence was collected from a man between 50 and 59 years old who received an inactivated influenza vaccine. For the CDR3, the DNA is TGTGCCAGCACCGTTTCCGGCAGGATCAGAGATACGCAGTATTTT. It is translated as CASTVSGRIRDTQYF.